Listed below are T cell receptor beta chains from one sample, sequenced in a study of T cells after yellow fever vaccination. From the 5' RACE reads, TCRdb called clonotypes with MiXCR, one entry per CDR3 protein. The table includes about 630,000 distinct CDR3 sequences, roughly an eighth detected once. The sample in question was PBMCs, obtained on the day of the yellow fever booster vaccination. All receptors derive from a man younger than 45 who received the YFV17D yellow fever vaccine. Both conserved end residues are part of each CDR3. The D gene is left open where the match is weak. A row's size may be missing; if present it is once, few, many or a size class.

V: TRBV2; D: .; size: few; J: TRBJ1-6; DNA: TGTGCCAGCAGTGAAGCGGGACGGCAGGATAATTCACCCCTCCACTTT; CDR3: CASSEAGRQDNSPLHF
V: TRBV6-5; D: .; size: .; J: TRBJ1-4; DNA: TGTGCCAGCAGTTCCCAGGTCAGGGATGAAAAACTGTTTTTT; CDR3: CASSSQVRDEKLFF
V: TRBV3-1; D: TRBD2; size: few; J: TRBJ2-7; DNA: TGTGCCAGCAGCCAAGATAGGTGGAGCGGGAGGGAAACCTACGAGCAGTACTTC; CDR3: CASSQDRWSGRETYEQYF
V: TRBV20-1; D: .; size: .; J: TRBJ1-2; DNA: TGCAGTGCTAGAGTTTGGGGTCAACTGGGCTATGGCTACACCTTC; CDR3: CSARVWGQLGYGYTF
V: TRBV5-1; D: TRBD2; size: many; J: TRBJ2-1; DNA: TGCGCCAGCAGCTTGGAGCCAGCGGGATTAAATGAGCAGTTCTTC; CDR3: CASSLEPAGLNEQFF
V: TRBV4-2; D: TRBD2; size: few; J: TRBJ2-7; DNA: TGTGCCAGCAGCCAGGATCCCGGGACTAGCGGGAGGGCCTCCTACGAGCAGTACTTC; CDR3: CASSQDPGTSGRASYEQYF
V: TRBV20-1; D: .; size: .; J: TRBJ2-5; DNA: TGCAGTGCCCCCCGGGGGCAGATCGAGACCCAGTACTTC; CDR3: CSAPRGQIETQYF
V: TRBV19; D: TRBD1; size: few; J: TRBJ1-1; DNA: TGTGCCAGTAGTATACAGAGACAGGGCACTGAAGCTTTCTTT; CDR3: CASSIQRQGTEAFF
V: TRBV20-1; D: TRBD2; size: few; J: TRBJ2-1; DNA: TGCAGTGCTAGACTAGCGGGAGGGGCTCAGGCCTCCTACAATGAGCAGTTCTTC; CDR3: CSARLAGGAQASYNEQFF
V: TRBV12-3/TRBV12-4; D: .; size: .; J: TRBJ2-4; DNA: TGTGCCAGCAGCTCCAGGGGTTTAATTCAGTACTTC; CDR3: CASSSRGLIQYF
V: TRBV10-2; D: .; size: .; J: TRBJ1-4; DNA: TGCGCCAGGTACAGGGTAGAAAAACTGTTTTTT; CDR3: CARYRVEKLFF
V: TRBV5-1; D: .; size: .; J: TRBJ2-2; DNA: TGCGCCCGCCTTCAGGACGCTAACACCGGGGAGCTGTTTTTT; CDR3: CARLQDANTGELFF
V: TRBV20-1; D: .; size: few; J: TRBJ2-3; DNA: TGCAGTGCTAAACGCCCGGATACGCAGTATTTT; CDR3: CSAKRPDTQYF
V: TRBV20-1; D: .; size: .; J: TRBJ1-4; DNA: TGCAGTGCTGCCGACCTACGGAATGAAAAACTGTTTTTT; CDR3: CSAADLRNEKLFF
V: TRBV12-3/TRBV12-4; D: .; size: few; J: TRBJ2-3; DNA: TGTGCCAGCAGTTTAAGCTCGGGAGCAGATACGCAGTATTTT; CDR3: CASSLSSGADTQYF
V: TRBV4-3; D: TRBD1; size: many; J: TRBJ2-7; DNA: TGCGCCAGCAGCCAATTAACAGGGGACGAGCAGTACTTC; CDR3: CASSQLTGDEQYF
V: TRBV6-2/TRBV6-3; D: TRBD2; size: .; J: TRBJ2-7; DNA: TGTGCCAGCAGCTCGGGACTAGCGAGTACCTACGAGCAGTACTTC; CDR3: CASSSGLASTYEQYF
V: TRBV7-9; D: .; size: many; J: TRBJ1-5; DNA: TGTGCCAGCACCTCGGGAGGGTCTAGTCAGCCCCAGCATTTT; CDR3: CASTSGGSSQPQHF
V: TRBV5-1; D: TRBD2; size: .; J: TRBJ2-7; DNA: TGCGCCAGCAGCATTCGGACTAGCGGGAGTCCCGAGCAGTACTTC; CDR3: CASSIRTSGSPEQYF
V: TRBV5-1; D: .; size: few; J: TRBJ2-1; DNA: TGCGCCAGCAGCCATGGTACATCCTACAATGAGCAGTTCTTC; CDR3: CASSHGTSYNEQFF
V: TRBV9; D: TRBD2; size: .; J: TRBJ2-1; DNA: TGTGCCAGCAGCGTAGTTCCGAGCGGGATACCTAATGAGCAGTTCTTC; CDR3: CASSVVPSGIPNEQFF
V: TRBV19; D: TRBD2; size: few; J: TRBJ2-2; DNA: TGTGCCAGTAGGTCGGAGCGGGGAGACTCCACCGGGGAGCTGTTTTTT; CDR3: CASRSERGDSTGELFF
V: TRBV12-3/TRBV12-4; D: .; size: many; J: TRBJ1-1; DNA: TGTGCCAGCGGAAATGGAGGAGAAGCTTTCTTT; CDR3: CASGNGGEAFF
V: TRBV10-3; D: .; size: few; J: TRBJ2-3; DNA: TGTGCCATCATGGCCGGGGCGGGGAGCACAGATACGCAGTATTTT; CDR3: CAIMAGAGSTDTQYF
V: TRBV5-1; D: .; size: .; J: TRBJ2-2; DNA: TGCGCCAGCAGCGAGAGTAGAAGGGAGACCGGGGAGCTGTTTTTT; CDR3: CASSESRRETGELFF
V: TRBV7-8; D: .; size: .; J: TRBJ1-1; DNA: TGTGCCAGCAGCTCCCCACCGAACACTGAAGCTTTCTTT; CDR3: CASSSPPNTEAFF
V: TRBV11-2; D: TRBD1; size: few; J: TRBJ2-3; DNA: TGTGCCAGCAGACGAGGGGCCGGGACAGGGAGGACAGATACGCAGTATTTT; CDR3: CASRRGAGTGRTDTQYF
V: TRBV12-3/TRBV12-4; D: TRBD2; size: few; J: TRBJ2-1; DNA: TGTGCCAGCAGCCTTGGACTAGGGGCACCCAATGAGCAGTTCTTC; CDR3: CASSLGLGAPNEQFF
V: TRBV2; D: .; size: few; J: TRBJ2-7; DNA: TGTGCCAGCAGTCCCTTCAGTGGCCCCTACGAGCAGTACTTC; CDR3: CASSPFSGPYEQYF
V: TRBV7-9; D: .; size: few; J: TRBJ2-7; DNA: TGTGCCAGCAGCTTATTAGGGGACGCCTACGAGCAGTACTTC; CDR3: CASSLLGDAYEQYF
V: TRBV3-1; D: TRBD2; size: .; J: TRBJ2-7; DNA: TGTGCCAGCAGCCATAAGACTAGCTCCTACGGGGGCGAGCAGTACTTC; CDR3: CASSHKTSSYGGEQYF
V: TRBV7-2; D: .; size: few; J: TRBJ2-4; DNA: TGTGCCAGCAGCTTAGGGGGCGGAACTAAAAACATTCAGTACTTC; CDR3: CASSLGGGTKNIQYF
V: TRBV7-9; D: TRBD1; size: few; J: TRBJ2-1; DNA: TGTGCCAGCAGCTTCAGACAGGGTGGGGGCTCCTACAATGAGCAGTTCTTC; CDR3: CASSFRQGGGSYNEQFF
V: TRBV2; D: .; size: few; J: TRBJ2-7; DNA: TGTGCCAGCAGGGACCTGGCCGCCTACGAGCAGTACTTC; CDR3: CASRDLAAYEQYF
V: TRBV30; D: .; size: .; J: TRBJ2-1; DNA: TGTGCCTGGGGGGAGACGGGGTCGTACAATGAGCAGTTCTTC; CDR3: CAWGETGSYNEQFF
V: TRBV5-6; D: .; size: .; J: TRBJ1-5; DNA: TGTGCCAGCAGCGATGGTAGTTCGGGACGCCAGCCCCAGCATTTT; CDR3: CASSDGSSGRQPQHF
V: TRBV7-2; D: .; size: few; J: TRBJ2-1; DNA: TGTGCCAGCAGCTTAGGGGGACCCCGGGACCCTGCTGAGCAGTTCTTC; CDR3: CASSLGGPRDPAEQFF
V: TRBV7-9; D: .; size: .; J: TRBJ1-4; DNA: TGTGCCAGCAGCTTAGCGGCGGCTGCAACTAATGAAAAACTGTTTTTT; CDR3: CASSLAAAATNEKLFF
V: TRBV5-6; D: .; size: .; J: TRBJ2-1; DNA: TGTGCCAGCAGCTCGAGGGTGGGCTCGAATGAGCAGTTCTTC; CDR3: CASSSRVGSNEQFF
V: TRBV5-1; D: .; size: many; J: TRBJ1-2; DNA: TGCGCCAGCAGCCTTGAAGACTATGGCTACACCTTC; CDR3: CASSLEDYGYTF
V: TRBV11-2; D: TRBD2; size: few; J: TRBJ2-3; DNA: TGTGCCAGCAGCTTTGGGGAGGGACTAGCGGGAATGGGGACAGATACGCAGTATTTT; CDR3: CASSFGEGLAGMGTDTQYF